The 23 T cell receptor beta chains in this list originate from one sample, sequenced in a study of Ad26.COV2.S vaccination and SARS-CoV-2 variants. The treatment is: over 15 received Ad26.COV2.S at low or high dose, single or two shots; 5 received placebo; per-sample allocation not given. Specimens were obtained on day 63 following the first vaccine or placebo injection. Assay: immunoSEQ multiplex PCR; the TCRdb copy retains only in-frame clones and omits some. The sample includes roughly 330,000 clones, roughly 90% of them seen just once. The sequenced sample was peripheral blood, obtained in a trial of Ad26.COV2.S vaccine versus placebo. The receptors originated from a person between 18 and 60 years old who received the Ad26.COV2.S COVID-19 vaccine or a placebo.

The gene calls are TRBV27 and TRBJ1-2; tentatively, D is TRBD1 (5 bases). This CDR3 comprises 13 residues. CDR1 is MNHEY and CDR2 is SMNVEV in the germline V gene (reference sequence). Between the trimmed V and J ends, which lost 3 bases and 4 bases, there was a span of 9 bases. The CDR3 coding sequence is TGTGCCAGCAGTTTCAGGGTCGGCTATGGCTACACCTTC. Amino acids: CASSFRVGYGYTF.

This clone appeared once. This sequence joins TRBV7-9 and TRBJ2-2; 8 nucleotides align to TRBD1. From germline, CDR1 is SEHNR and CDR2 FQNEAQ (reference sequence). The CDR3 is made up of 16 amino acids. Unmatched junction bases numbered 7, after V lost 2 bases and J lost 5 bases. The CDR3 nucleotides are TGTGCCAGCAGCTTACCGCCCGGACAGGGAACCGGGGAGCTGTTTTTT. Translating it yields CASSLPPGQGTGELFF. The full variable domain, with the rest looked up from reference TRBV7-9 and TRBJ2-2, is DTGVSQNPRHKITKRGQNVTFRCDPISEHNRLYWYRQTLGQGPEFLTYFQNEAQLEKSRLLSDRFSAERPKGSFSTLEIQRTEQGDSAMYLCASSLPPGQGTGELFFGEGSRLTVL.

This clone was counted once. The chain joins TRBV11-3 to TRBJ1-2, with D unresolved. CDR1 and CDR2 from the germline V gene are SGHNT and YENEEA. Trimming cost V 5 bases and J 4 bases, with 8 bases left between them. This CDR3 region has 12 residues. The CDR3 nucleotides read TGTGCCAGCAGCACAGAGGTCTATGGCTACACCTTC. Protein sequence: CASSTEVYGYTF.

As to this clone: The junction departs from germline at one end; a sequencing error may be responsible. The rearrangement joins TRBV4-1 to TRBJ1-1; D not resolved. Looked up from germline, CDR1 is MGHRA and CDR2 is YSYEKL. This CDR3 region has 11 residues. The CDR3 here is CASSQVGPPFF. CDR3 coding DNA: TGCGCCAGCAGCCAAGTAGGCCCGCCCTTTTTT.

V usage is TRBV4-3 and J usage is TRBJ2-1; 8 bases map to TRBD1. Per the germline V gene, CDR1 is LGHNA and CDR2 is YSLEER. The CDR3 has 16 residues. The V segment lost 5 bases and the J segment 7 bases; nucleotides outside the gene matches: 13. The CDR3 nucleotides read TGCGCCAGCAGCTGGGTCGGACAGGGTACGAGTAATGAGCAGTTCTTC. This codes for CASSWVGQGTSNEQFF.

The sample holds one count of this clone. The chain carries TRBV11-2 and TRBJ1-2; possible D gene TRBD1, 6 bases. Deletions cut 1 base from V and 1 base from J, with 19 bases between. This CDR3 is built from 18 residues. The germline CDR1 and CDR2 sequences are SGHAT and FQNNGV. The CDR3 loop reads CASSLGGGTLYLNYGYTF. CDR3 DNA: TGTGCCAGCAGCTTAGGTGGAGGGACACTCTACCTTAACTATGGCTACACCTTC.

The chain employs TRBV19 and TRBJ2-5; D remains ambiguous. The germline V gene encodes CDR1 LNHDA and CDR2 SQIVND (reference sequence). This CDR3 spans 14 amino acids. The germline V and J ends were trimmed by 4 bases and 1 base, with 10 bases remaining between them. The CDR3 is CASSRRAPQETQYF. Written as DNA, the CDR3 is TGTGCCAGTAGTAGAAGGGCCCCCCAAGAGACCCAGTACTTC. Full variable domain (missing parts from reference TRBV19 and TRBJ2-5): DGGITQSPKYLFRKEGQNVTLSCEQNLNHDAMYWYRQDPGQGLRLIYYSQIVNDFQKGDIAEGYSVSREKKESFPLTVTSAQKNPTAFYLCASSRRAPQETQYFGPGTRLLVL.

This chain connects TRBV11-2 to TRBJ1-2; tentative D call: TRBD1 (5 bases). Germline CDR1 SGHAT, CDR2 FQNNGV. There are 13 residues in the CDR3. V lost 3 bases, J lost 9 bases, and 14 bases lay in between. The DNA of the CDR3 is TGTGCCAGCAGCTTTAGGGGCAGCGCCCGCTACACCTTC. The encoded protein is CASSFRGSARYTF.

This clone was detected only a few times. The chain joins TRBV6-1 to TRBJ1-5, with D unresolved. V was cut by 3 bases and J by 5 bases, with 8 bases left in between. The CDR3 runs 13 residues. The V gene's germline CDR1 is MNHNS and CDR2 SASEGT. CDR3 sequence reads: CASSDGRYQPQHF. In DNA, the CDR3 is TGTGCCAGCAGTGATGGGAGGTATCAGCCCCAGCATTTT.

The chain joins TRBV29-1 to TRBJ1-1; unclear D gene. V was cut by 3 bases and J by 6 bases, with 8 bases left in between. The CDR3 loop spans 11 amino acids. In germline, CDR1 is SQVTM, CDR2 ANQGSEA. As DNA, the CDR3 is TGCAGCGTTGAGGGTTCCGCTGAAGCTTTCTTT. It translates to CSVEGSAEAFF.

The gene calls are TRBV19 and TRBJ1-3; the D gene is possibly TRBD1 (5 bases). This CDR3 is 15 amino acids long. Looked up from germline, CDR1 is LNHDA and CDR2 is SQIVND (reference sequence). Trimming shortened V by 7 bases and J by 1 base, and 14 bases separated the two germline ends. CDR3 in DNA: TGTGCCAGTACCCCGACAGAAAGATCTGGAAACACCATATATTTT. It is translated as CASTPTERSGNTIYF.

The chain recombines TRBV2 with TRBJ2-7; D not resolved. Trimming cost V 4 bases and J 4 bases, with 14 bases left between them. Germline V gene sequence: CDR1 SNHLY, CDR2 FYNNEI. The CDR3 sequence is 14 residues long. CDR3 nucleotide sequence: TGTGCCAGCAGTGCTGCCGGTCATGCGTACGAGCAGTACTTC. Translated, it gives CASSAAGHAYEQYF.

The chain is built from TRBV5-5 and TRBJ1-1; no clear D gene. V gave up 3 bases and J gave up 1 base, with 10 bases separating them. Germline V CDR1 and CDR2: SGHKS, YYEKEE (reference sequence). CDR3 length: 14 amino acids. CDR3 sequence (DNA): TGTGCCAGCAGCTCCCAGAAAGCGAACACTGAAGCTTTCTTT. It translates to CASSSQKANTEAFF.

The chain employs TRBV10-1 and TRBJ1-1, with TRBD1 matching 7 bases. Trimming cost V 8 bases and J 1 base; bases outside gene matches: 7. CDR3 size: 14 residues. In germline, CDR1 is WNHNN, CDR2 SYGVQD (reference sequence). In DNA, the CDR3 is TGCGCCAGCTTTTACCGGGACAGGAACACTGAAGCTTTCTTT. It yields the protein CASFYRDRNTEAFF.

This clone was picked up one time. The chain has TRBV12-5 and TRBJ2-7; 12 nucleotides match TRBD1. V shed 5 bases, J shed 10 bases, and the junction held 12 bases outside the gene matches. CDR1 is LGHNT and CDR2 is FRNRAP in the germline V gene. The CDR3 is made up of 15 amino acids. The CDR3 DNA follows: TGTGCTAGTGGTCCCACGGGACAGGGGGCGACGGAACAGTACTTC. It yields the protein CASGPTGQGATEQYF.

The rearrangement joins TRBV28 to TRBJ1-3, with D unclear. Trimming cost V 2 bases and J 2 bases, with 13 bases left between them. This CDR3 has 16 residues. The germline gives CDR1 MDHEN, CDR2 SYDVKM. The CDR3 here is CASSLVVGGTGNTIYF. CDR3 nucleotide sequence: TGTGCCAGCAGTTTAGTGGTGGGAGGGACTGGAAACACCATATATTTT.

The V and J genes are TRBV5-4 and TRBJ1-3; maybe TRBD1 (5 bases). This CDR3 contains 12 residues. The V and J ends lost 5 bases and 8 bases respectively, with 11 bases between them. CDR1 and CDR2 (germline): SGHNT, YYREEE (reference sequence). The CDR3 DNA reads TGTGCCAGCAGTTGGGGCCCGGACACCATATATTTT. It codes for CASSWGPDTIYF.

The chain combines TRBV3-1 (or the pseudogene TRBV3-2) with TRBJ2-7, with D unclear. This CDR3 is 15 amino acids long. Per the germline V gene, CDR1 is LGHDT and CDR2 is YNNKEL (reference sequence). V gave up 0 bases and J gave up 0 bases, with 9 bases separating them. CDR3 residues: CASSQDLVDSYEQYF. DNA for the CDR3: TGTGCCAGCAGCCAAGATCTTGTTGACTCCTACGAGCAGTACTTC.

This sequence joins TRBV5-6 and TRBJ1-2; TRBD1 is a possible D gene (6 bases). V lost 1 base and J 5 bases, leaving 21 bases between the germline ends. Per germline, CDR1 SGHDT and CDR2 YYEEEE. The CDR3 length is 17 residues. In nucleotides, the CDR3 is TGTGCCAGCAGCTTGTTTGGAGGCGAGGGGGATTGGTATGGCTACACCTTC. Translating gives CASSLFGGEGDWYGYTF.

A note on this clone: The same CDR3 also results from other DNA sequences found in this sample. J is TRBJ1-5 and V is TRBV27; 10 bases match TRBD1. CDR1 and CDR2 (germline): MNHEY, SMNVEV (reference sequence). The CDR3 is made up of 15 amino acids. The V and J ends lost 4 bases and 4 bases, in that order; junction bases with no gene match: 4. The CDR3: CASSSWTGGNQPQHF. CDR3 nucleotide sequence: TGTGCCAGCAGTTCTTGGACAGGGGGGAATCAGCCCCAGCATTTT.

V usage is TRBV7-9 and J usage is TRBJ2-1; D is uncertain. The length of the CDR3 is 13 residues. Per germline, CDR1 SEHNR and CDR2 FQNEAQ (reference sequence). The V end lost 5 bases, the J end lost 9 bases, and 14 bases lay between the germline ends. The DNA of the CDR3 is TGTGCCAGCAGCCCTGAACTAAAACTTGAGCAGTTCTTC. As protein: CASSPELKLEQFF.

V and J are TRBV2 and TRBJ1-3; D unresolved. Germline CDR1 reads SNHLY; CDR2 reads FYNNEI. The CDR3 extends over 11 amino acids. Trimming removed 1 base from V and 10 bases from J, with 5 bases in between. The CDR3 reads CASSEGITIYF. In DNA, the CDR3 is TGTGCCAGCAGTGAAGGTATTACCATATATTTT.

The CDR3 protein is CATSPDSSNEKLFF. As DNA, the CDR3 is TGTGCCACCAGCCCCGACAGTTCTAATGAAAAACTGTTTTTT. This rearrangement joins TRBV15 to TRBJ1-4, with TRBD1 as a possible D gene (5 bases). With 5 bases removed from V and 3 bases from J, the gap between germline ends came to 10 bases. The V gene's germline CDR1 is LNHNV and CDR2 YYDKDF (reference sequence). The CDR3 sequence is 14 residues long.